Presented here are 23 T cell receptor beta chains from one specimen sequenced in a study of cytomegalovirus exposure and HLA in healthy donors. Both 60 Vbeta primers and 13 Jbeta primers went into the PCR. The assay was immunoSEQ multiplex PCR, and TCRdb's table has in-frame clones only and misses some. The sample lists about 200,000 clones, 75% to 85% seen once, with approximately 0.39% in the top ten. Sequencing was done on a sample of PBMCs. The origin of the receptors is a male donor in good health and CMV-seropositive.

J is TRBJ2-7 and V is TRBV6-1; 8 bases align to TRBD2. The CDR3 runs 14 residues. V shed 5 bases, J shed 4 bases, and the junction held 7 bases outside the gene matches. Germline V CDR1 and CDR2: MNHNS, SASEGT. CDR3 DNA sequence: TGTGCCAGCAGTTTACTAGCGGAAGCGTACGAGCAGTACTTC. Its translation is CASSLLAEAYEQYF.

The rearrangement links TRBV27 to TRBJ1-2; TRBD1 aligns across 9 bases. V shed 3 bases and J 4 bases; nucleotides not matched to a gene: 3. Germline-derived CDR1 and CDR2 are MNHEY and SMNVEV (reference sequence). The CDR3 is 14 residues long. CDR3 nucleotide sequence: TGTGCCAGCAGTTTCACAGGGGGCGGCTATGGCTACACCTTC. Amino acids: CASSFTGGGYGYTF.

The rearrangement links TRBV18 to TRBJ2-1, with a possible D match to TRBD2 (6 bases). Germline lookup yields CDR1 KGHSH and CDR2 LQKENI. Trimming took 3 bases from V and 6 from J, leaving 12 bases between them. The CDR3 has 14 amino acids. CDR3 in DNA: TGTGCCAGCTCACCCCGGGAGTGGGGCAATGAGCAGTTCTTC. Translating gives CASSPREWGNEQFF. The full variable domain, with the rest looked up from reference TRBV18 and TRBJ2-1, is NAGVMQNPRHLVRRRGQEARLRCSPMKGHSHVYWYRQLPEEGLKFMVYLQKENIIDESGMPKERFSAEFPKEGPSILRIQQVVRGDSAAYFCASSPREWGNEQFFGPGTRLTVL.

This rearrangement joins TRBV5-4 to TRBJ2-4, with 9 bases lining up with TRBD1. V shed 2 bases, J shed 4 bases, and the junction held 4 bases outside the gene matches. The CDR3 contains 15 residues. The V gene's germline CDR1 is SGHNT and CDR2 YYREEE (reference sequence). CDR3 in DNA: TGTGCCAGCAGCTTAACCGGACAGGGGAAAAACATTCAGTACTTC. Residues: CASSLTGQGKNIQYF.

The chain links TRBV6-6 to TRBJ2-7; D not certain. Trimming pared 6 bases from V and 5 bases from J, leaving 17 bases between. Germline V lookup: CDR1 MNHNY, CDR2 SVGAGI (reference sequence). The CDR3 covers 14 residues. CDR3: CASREEGGPHEQYF. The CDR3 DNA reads TGTGCCAGCAGAGAAGAAGGTGGGCCCCACGAGCAGTACTTC.

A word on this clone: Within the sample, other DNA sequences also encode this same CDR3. The CDR3 bases are TGCGCCAGCAGTAGGGACAGAACGAATGAGCAGTTCTTC. Amino acids: CASSRDRTNEQFF. The rearrangement links TRBV10-1 to TRBJ2-1, with TRBD1 matching 7 bases. Germline V CDR1 and CDR2: WNHNN, SYGVQD (reference sequence). CDR3 length: 13 amino acids. V gave up 5 bases and J gave up 7 bases; unmatched junction bases: 5.

The CDR3 is CASSFTSGRGNGELFF. CDR3 nucleotide sequence: TGTGCCAGCAGCTTTACTAGCGGGAGGGGAAACGGGGAGCTGTTTTTT. The rearrangement links TRBV7-3 to TRBJ2-2; TRBD2 aligns across 13 bases. The CDR3 runs to 16 residues. V was clipped by 3 bases and J by 7 bases; unmatched bases: 5. Germline CDR1 SGHTA, CDR2 FQGTGA.

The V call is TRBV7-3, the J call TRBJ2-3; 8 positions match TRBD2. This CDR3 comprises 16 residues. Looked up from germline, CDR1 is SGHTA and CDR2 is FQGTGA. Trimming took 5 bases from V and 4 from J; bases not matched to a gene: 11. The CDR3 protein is CASSLGGAAGADTQYF. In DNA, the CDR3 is TGTGCCAGCAGCCTGGGTGGGGCAGCGGGAGCAGATACGCAGTATTTT.

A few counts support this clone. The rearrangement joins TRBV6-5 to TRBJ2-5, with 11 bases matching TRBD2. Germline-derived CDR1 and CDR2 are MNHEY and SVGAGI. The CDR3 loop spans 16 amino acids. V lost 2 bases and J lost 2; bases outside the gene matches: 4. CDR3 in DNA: TGTGCCAGCAGTTACCCATCTAGCGGGGGGCAAGAGACCCAGTACTTC. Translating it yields CASSYPSSGGQETQYF.

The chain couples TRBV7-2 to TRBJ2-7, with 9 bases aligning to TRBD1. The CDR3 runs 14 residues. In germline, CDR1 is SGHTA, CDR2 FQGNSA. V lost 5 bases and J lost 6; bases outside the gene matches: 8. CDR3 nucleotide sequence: TGTGCCAGCAGCAGACCGGGACAGGGACCCGAGCAGTACTTC. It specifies CASSRPGQGPEQYF.

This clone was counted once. The CDR3 coding sequence is TGTGCCAGCAGCTTAGCGATGTTAGCCGGGGAGCTGTTTTTT. This translates into CASSLAMLAGELFF. The V gene is TRBV7-9, the J gene TRBJ2-2; D unresolved. This CDR3 has 14 residues. Germline CDR1 reads SEHNR; CDR2 reads FQNEAQ (reference sequence). The V gene lost 0 bases and the J gene lost 6 bases, with 8 bases spanning the gap. Together with reference TRBV7-9 and TRBJ2-2, the CDR3 gives the full variable domain: DTGVSQNPRHKITKRGQNVTFRCDPISEHNRLYWYRQTLGQGPEFLTYFQNEAQLEKSRLLSDRFSAERPKGSFSTLEIQRTEQGDSAMYLCASSLAMLAGELFFGEGSRLTVL.

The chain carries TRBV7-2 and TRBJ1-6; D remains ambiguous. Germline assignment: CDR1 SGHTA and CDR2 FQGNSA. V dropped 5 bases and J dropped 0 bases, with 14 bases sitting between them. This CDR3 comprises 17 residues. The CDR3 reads CASSERIRSSYNSPLHF. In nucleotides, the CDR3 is TGTGCCAGCAGCGAACGAATTAGGAGCTCCTATAATTCACCCCTCCACTTT. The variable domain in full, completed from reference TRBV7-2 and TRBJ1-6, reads GAGVSQSPSNKVTEKGKDVELRCDPISGHTALYWYRQSLGQGLEFLIYFQGNSAPDKSGLPSDRFSAERTGGSVSTLTIQRTQQEDSAVYLCASSERIRSSYNSPLHFGNGTRLTVT.

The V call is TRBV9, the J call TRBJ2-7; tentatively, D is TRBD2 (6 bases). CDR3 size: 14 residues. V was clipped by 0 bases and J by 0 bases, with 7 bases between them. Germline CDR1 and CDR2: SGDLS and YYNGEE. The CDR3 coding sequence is TGTGCCAGCAGCGTAGGGACTACCTCCTACGAGCAGTACTTC. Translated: CASSVGTTSYEQYF.

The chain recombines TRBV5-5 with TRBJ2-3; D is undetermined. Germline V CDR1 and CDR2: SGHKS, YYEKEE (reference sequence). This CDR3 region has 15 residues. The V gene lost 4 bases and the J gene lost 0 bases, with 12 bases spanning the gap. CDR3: CASSPVAVSTDTQYF. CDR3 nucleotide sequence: TGTGCCAGCAGCCCAGTGGCGGTTAGCACAGATACGCAGTATTTT.

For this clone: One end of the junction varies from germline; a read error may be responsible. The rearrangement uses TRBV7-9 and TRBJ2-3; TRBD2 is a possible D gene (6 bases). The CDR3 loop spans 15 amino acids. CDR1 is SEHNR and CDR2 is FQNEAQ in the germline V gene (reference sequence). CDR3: CSSSLGNSGKDTQYF. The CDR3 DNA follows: TGTTCCAGCAGCCTAGGTAATAGCGGAAAAGATACGCAGTATTTT. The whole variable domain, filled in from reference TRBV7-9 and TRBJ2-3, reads DTGVSQNPRHKITKRGQNVTFRCDPISEHNRLYWYRQTLGQGPEFLTYFQNEAQLEKSRLLSDRFSAERPKGSFSTLEIQRTEQGDSAMYLCSSSLGNSGKDTQYFGPGTRLTVL.

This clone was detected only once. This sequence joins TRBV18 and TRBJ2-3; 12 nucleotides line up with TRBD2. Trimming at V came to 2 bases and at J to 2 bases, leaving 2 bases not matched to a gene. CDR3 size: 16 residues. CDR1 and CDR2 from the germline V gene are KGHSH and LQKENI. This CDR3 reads CASSPWTSGNTDTQYF. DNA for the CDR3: TGTGCCAGCTCACCATGGACTAGCGGGAACACAGATACGCAGTATTTT.

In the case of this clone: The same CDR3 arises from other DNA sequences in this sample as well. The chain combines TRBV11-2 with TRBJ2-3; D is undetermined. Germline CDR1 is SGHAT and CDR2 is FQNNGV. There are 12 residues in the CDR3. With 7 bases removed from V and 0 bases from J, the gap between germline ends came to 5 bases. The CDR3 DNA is TGTGCCAGCACCCCTAGCACAGATACGCAGTATTTT. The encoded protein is CASTPSTDTQYF.

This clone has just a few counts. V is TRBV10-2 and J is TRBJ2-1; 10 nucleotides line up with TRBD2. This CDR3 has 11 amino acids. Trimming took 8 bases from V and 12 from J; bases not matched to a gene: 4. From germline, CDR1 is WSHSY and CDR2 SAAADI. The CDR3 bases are TGCGCCAGCGCAAGCGGGAGGGTGCAGTTCTTC. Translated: CASASGRVQFF.

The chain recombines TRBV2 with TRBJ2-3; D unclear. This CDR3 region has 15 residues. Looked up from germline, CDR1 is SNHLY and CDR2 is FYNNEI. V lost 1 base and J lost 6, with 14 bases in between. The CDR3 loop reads CASSEDGFSWDTQYF. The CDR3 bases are TGTGCCAGCAGTGAAGATGGGTTTAGCTGGGATACGCAGTATTTT.

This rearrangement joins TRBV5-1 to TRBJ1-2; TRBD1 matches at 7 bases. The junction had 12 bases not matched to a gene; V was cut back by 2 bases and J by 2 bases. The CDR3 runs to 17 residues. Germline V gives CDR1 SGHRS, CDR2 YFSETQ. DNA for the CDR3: TGCGCCAGCAGCTTCCAACCGGGACAGAGCCAGAACTATGGCTACACCTTC. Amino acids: CASSFQPGQSQNYGYTF.

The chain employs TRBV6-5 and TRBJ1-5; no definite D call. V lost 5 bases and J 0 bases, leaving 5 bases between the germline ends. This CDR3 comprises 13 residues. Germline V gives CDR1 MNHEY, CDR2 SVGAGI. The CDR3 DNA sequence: TGTGCCAGCAGTCCTTATAGCAATCAGCCCCAGCATTTT. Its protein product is CASSPYSNQPQHF.

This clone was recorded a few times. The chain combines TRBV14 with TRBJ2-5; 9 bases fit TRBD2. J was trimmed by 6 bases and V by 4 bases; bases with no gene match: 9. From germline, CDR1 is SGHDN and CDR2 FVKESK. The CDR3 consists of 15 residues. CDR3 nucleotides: TGTGCCAGCAGCCCCCTCGCGGGGGGGCGAAAGACCCAGTACTTC. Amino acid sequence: CASSPLAGGRKTQYF.

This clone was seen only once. CDR3 DNA: TGTGCCAGCAGCTCCCGGACTAGCGGGAGTCTCTCAGATACGCAGTATTTT. It codes for CASSSRTSGSLSDTQYF. This chain uses TRBV11-3 with TRBJ2-3, with 13 positions matching TRBD2. Losses at the gene ends were 4 bases for V and 4 bases for J; bases not matched to a gene: 8. CDR3 length: 17 residues. The germline V gene encodes CDR1 SGHNT and CDR2 YENEEA.